A selection of T cell receptor beta chains follows, all from one sample in a study of T cell responses to AZD1222 COVID-19 vaccine. TCRdb keeps only in-frame clones here, not all; method: immunoSEQ multiplex PCR. The sample has 150,000 to 200,000 clones, 92% seen once. Source: peripheral blood, taken 28 days after the second AZD1222 dose. The receptors here all came from an adult who received the AZD1222 COVID-19 vaccine. The CDR3 runs from the conserved cysteine through the conserved F or W. A D gene is named only where the DNA matches it firmly. Part of the rows lack a size; the others show once, few, many or a class for expanded clones.

v_call	d_call	clone_size	j_call	cdr3_aa	cdr3_nt
TRBV2	TRBD2	-	TRBJ2-1	CASRERTSGGSGEQFF	TGTGCCAGCAGGGAAAGGACTAGCGGGGGGTCGGGTGAGCAGTTCTTC
TRBV4-1	-	-	TRBJ1-5	CASSQQEGSNQPQHF	TGCGCCAGCAGCCAACAGGAGGGTAGCAATCAGCCCCAGCATTTT
TRBV21-1	-	-	TRBJ2-7	CASINPRGNTGTYEQYF	TGTGCCAGCATCAACCCCAGGGGGAATACAGGTACCTACGAGCAGTACTTC
TRBV28	-	few	TRBJ1-2	CASMGSTYGYTF	TGTGCCAGCATGGGGAGTACCTATGGCTACACCTTC
TRBV7-9	-	-	TRBJ1-1	CASSLLRAGRTEAFF	TGTGCCAGCAGCTTATTACGGGCCGGGAGAACTGAAGCTTTCTTT
TRBV2	TRBD1	-	TRBJ2-1	CASRRDREVGEQFF	TGTGCCAGCAGACGGGACAGGGAGGTAGGGGAGCAGTTCTTC
TRBV5-1	-	-	TRBJ1-5	CASSFDGYDQPQHF	TGCGCCAGCAGCTTCGACGGATATGATCAGCCCCAGCATTTT
TRBV9	TRBD2	-	TRBJ2-5	CASSVTSGGRNGQYF	TGTGCCAGCAGCGTAACTAGCGGGGGGAGAAACGGCCAGTACTTC
TRBV6-8	-	-	TRBJ2-7	CASSDRSSEQYF	TGTGCCAGCAGTGACAGGTCGTCCGAGCAGTACTTC
TRBV2	-	-	TRBJ2-1	CASSGGAVSYNEQFF	TGTGCCAGCAGTGGAGGGGCAGTCTCCTACAATGAGCAGTTCTTC
TRBV7-9	TRBD1	once	TRBJ1-1	CASSSRQGARTFF	TGTGCCAGCAGCTCGAGACAGGGGGCGCGGACTTTCTTT
TRBV7-2	TRBD1	-	TRBJ1-1	CASSLRQGHTEAFF	TGTGCCAGCAGCTTAAGACAGGGGCACACTGAAGCTTTCTTT
TRBV18	-	-	TRBJ1-1	CASRPGGANTEAFF	TGTGCCAGCCGACCAGGAGGGGCCAACACTGAAGCTTTCTTT
TRBV12-3/TRBV12-4	-	-	TRBJ2-5	CASRTRQETQYF	TGTGCCAGCAGAACTCGACAAGAGACCCAGTACTTC
TRBV7-2	TRBD2	-	TRBJ2-3	CASSLVTSETDTQYF	TGTGCCAGCAGCTTAGTTACTAGCGAGACAGATACGCAGTATTTT
TRBV6-5	TRBD2	-	TRBJ2-5	CASSLAGPVIQYF	TGTGCCAGCAGTTTAGCGGGGCCGGTAATTCAGTACTTC
TRBV10-3	TRBD2	-	TRBJ2-3	CAISGGTSGVTDTQYF	TGTGCCATCAGTGGTGGGACTAGCGGAGTCACAGATACGCAGTATTTT
TRBV6-5	-	-	TRBJ1-2	CASSLEGYGYTF	TGTGCCAGCAGTTTGGAGGGCTATGGCTACACCTTC
TRBV5-5	TRBD1	-	TRBJ1-4	CASSSGDRGIRNNEKLFF	TGTGCCAGCAGCTCCGGGGACAGGGGTATAAGGAATAATGAAAAACTGTTTTTT
TRBV15	-	-	TRBJ1-1	CATSRSGTEAFF	TGTGCCACCAGCAGATCCGGAACTGAAGCTTTCTTT
TRBV12-1	-	-	TRBJ2-2	CASSFPRTPNTGELFF	TGTGCCAGCAGCTTTCCTCGGACACCGAACACCGGGGAGCTGTTTTTT
TRBV15	TRBD2	few	TRBJ2-3	CATSRDFGLAGGTHTQYF	TGTGCCACCAGCAGAGATTTCGGGCTAGCGGGGGGGACCCATACGCAGTATTTT
TRBV9	TRBD1	-	TRBJ2-5	CASSVGGGQGFWETQYF	TGTGCCAGCAGCGTAGGAGGCGGACAGGGGTTCTGGGAGACCCAGTACTTC
TRBV7-9	-	-	TRBJ2-1	CASSSDWPVHEQFF	TGTGCCAGCAGCTCCGACTGGCCGGTGCATGAGCAGTTCTTC
TRBV5-5	-	-	TRBJ1-1	CASKNDAGYTEAFF	TGTGCCAGCAAGAATGACGCGGGATACACTGAAGCTTTCTTT
TRBV5-1	-	-	TRBJ2-1	CASSFLDGDNEQFF	TGCGCCAGCAGTTTTCTCGACGGCGACAATGAGCAGTTCTTC